The present T cell receptor (beta chain) was sequenced within a study of T cell responses to AZD1222 COVID-19 vaccine. V lost 1 base, J lost 6 bases, and 5 bases stayed unmatched. CDR1 SGHDT and CDR2 YYEEEE come from the germline V gene. There are 15 residues in the CDR3. Repertoires were generated with immunoSEQ multiplex PCR, while TCRdb's copy carries only in-frame clones and drops some. The sample has about 150,000 clones, about nine tenths seen once. The V and J genes are TRBV5-6 and TRBJ2-3, with TRBD2 matching 10 bases. The TCR comes from an adult who received the AZD1222 COVID-19 vaccine. The sample was peripheral blood, taken 28 days after the second AZD1222 dose. DNA for the CDR3: TGTGCCAGCAGCTTGTGGCTAGCGGGGGAGGATACGCAGTATTTT. Translating gives CASSLWLAGEDTQYF. Based on the CDR3 plus reference TRBV5-6 and TRBJ2-3, the full variable domain is DAGVTQSPTHLIKTRGQQVTLRCSPKSGHDTVSWYQQALGQGPQFIFQYYEEEERQRGNFPDRFSGHQFPNYSSELNVNALLLGDSALYLCASSLWLAGEDTQYFGPGTRLTVL.